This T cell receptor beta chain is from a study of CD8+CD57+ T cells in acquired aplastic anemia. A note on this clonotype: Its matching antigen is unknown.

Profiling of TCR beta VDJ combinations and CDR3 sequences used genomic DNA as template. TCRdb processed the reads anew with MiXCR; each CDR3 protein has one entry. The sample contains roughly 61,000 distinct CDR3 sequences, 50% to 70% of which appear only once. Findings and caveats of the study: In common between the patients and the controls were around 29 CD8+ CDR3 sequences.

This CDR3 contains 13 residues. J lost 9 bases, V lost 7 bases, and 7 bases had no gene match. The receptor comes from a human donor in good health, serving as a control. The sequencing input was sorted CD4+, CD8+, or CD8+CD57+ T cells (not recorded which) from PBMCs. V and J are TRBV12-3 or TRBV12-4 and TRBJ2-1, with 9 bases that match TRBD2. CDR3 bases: TGTGCCAGCACTAGCGGGGAGGAAAGTGAGCAGTTCTTC. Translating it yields CASTSGEESEQFF.